This T cell receptor delta chain came from a study of γδ T cells in repeated Plasmodium falciparum infection. Study-wide background: Samples were taken at baseline, before some infections, and 21 days after each.

Looked up from germline, CDR1 is GEAIGNYY and CDR2 is EKD. V lost 3 bases and J lost 0; bases outside the gene matches: 25. The CDR3 spans 22 residues. This clone was recorded at least ten times. Its antigen is not known. Study-wide results and limits: Compared with Australian children, Malian Vdelta2-negative repertoires seemed more clonal, less diverse, less shared.

Flow sorting of PBMC yielded separate Vgamma9/Vdelta2+ and Vdelta2-negative gammadelta T cell populations for bulk repertoire analysis. TCRdb reapplied CATT to the multiplex PCR reads. The sample lists 50,000 to 55,000 delta-chain clones; around 2% were seen once. V is TRDV2 and J is TRDJ1; 9 nucleotides agree with TRDD3. The sequence was obtained from a pool of human donors (malaria-infected and uninfected, not separated). Sequenced sample: gamma-delta T cells from blood. The CDR3 is CACDPIPSNWGTTQPYTDKLIF. DNA of the CDR3: TGTGCCTGTGACCCAATCCCCTCGAACTGGGGGACTACTCAACCTTACACCGATAAACTCATCTTT.